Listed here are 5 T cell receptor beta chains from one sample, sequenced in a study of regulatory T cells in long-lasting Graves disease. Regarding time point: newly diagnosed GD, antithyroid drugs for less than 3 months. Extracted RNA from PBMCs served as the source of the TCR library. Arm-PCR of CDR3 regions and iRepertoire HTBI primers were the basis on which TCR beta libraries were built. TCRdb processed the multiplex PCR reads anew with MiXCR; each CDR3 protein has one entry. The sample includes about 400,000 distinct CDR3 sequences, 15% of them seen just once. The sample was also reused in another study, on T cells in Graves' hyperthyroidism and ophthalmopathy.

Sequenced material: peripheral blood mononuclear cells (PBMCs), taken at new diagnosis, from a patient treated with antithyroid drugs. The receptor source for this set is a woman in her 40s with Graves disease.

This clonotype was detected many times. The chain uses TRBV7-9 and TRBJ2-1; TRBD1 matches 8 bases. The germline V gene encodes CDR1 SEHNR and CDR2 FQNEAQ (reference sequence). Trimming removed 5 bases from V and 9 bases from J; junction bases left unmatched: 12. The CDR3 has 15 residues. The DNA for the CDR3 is TGTGCCAGCAGCCTCTTGGGCAGGGGGCGCGGTGAGCAGTTCTTC. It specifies CASSLLGRGRGEQFF.

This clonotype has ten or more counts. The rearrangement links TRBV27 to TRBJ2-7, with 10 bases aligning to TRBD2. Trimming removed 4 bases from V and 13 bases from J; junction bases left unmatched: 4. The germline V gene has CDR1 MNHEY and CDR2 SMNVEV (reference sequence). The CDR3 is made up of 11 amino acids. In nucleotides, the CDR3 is TGTGCCAGCAGTTCTGGGACTAGCGCCTACTTC. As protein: CASSSGTSAYF.

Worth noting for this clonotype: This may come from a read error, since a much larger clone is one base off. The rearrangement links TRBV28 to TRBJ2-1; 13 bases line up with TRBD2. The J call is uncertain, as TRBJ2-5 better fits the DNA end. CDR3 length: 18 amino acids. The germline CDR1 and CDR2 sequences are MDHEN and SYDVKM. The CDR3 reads CAYKNSWTSGRFKETQYF. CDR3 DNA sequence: TGTGCCTATAAAAATTCTTGGACTAGCGGGAGATTTAAAGAGACCCAGTACTTC.

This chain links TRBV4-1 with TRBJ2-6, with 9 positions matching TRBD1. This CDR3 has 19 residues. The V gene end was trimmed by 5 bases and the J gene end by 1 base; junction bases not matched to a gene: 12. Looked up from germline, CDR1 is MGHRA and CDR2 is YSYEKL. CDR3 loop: CASSTPTGQGRSGANVLTF. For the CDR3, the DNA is TGCGCCAGCAGCACACCTACTGGACAGGGGAGGTCTGGGGCCAACGTCCTGACTTTC.

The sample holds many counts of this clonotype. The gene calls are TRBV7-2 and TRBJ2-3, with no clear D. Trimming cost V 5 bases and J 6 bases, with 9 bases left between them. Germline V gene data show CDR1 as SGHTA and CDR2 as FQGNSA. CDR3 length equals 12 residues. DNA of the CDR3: TGTGCCAGCAGCCATCCACTGGATACGCAGTATTTT. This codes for CASSHPLDTQYF.